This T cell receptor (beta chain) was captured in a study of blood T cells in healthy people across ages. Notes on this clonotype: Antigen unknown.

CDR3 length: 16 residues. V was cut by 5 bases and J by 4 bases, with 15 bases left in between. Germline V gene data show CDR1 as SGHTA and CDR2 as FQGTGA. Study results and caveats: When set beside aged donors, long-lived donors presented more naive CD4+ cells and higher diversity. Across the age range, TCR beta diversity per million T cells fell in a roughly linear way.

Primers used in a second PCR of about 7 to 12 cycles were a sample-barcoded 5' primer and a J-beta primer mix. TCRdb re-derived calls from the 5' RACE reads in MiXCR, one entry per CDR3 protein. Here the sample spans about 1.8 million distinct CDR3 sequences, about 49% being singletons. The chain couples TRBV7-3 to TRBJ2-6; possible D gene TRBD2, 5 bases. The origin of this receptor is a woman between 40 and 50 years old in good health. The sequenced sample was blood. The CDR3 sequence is CASSRTLGRGANVLTF. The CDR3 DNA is TGTGCCAGCAGCCGGACGTTGGGGAGAGGGGCCAACGTCCTGACTTTC.